The present TCR beta chain was sequenced within a study of cytomegalovirus exposure and HLA in healthy donors. Study-level findings and limits: The sole available immune exposure information was CMV serostatus. Differences between HLA loci emerged in a later analysis of TCR association rates, with DRB1 most and HLA-C fewest. According to a later analysis, donors in an Asian-associated ancestry cluster reportedly had fewer N-insertions than the roughly 630-donor mean.

As concerns this clone: Its antigen is currently unknown.

CDR1 DFQATT and CDR2 SNEGSKA come from the germline V gene (reference sequence). The CDR3 is made up of 11 amino acids. V lost 6 bases and J 5 bases, leaving 10 bases between the germline ends. Researchers ran the PCR with 60 Vbeta and 13 Jbeta primers. Profiled with immunoSEQ multiplex PCR; TCRdb holds only in-frame clones, not every one. The table lists under 150,000 clones, roughly 70% of them singletons. Sequencing was done on a sample of PBMCs. This receptor was taken from a woman in her forties in good health and CMV-seropositive. The chain has TRBV20-1 and TRBJ1-1; a possible D gene is TRBD1 (5 bases). CDR3 bases: TGCAGTGCCCCTAGGGGTACTGAAGCTTTCTTT. Translation: CSAPRGTEAFF.